This T cell receptor (beta chain) was captured by sequencing in a study of control samples from healthy donors and cancer patients. The table came from immunoSEQ multiplex PCR; TCRdb's copy has only in-frame clones and leaves some out. The sample holds 40,000 to 65,000 clones; approximately 86% are singletons and the top ten take roughly 13%. The receptor's source is a man in his 60s with head and neck cancer. Sequencing input: PBMCs.

CDR3 nucleotide sequence: TGCGCCAGCAGCTTAATGCCTGGGGAGACCCAGTACTTC. Residues: CASSLMPGETQYF. This chain uses TRBV5-1 with TRBJ2-5; no definite D call. Germline CDR1 is SGHRS and CDR2 is YFSETQ. The germline V and J ends were trimmed by 2 bases and 5 bases, with 10 bases remaining between them. The CDR3 sequence is 13 residues long.